This T cell receptor beta chain was retrieved from a study of human T cells and chemical hapten exposure. As for the study in general: On approximately 2 cm by approximately 2 cm of upper inner arm skin, sensitization was performed with 2% DPC. Study-level findings and limits: Counts of expanded TCRs (at PT1) showed a positive correlation with patch test score.

Stated time point: patch test 3, about 24 weeks after DPC sensitization. The treatment denotes: therapeutic diphenylcyclopropenone sensitization with weekly scalp DPC. Blood collection happened ahead of applying each patch test. Whole blood, unfractionated, served as the material for total RNA extraction. As for this clonotype: No antigen is known for it.

TCRdb called the RACE reads again in MiXCR, with one record for every CDR3 protein. Counted here are roughly 200,000 distinct CDR3 sequences, around a quarter occurring once; the ten biggest clones make up roughly 2.3%. This CDR3 has 13 residues. V was pared by 5 bases and J by 4 bases, with 9 bases between. Germline V CDR1 and CDR2: SGHTA, FQGNSA. Sequencing was performed on whole blood, taken in connection with sensitization to the hapten diphenylcyclopropenone (DPC). The J gene is TRBJ1-5, the V gene TRBV7-2; the D gene is possibly TRBD1 (5 bases). The sequence derives from a woman aged 35 to 49 with alopecia areata. Some clones in this sample may be carry-over from other donors' samples. The CDR3 reads CASSAGPNQPQHF. CDR3 DNA sequence: TGTGCCAGCAGCGCGGGACCTAATCAGCCCCAGCATTTT.